The subject of this entry is one TCR beta chain. Authors' analysis steps: From reference gene primer amplification, estimates of nucleated cell counts were derived. Assay used: immunoSEQ multiplex PCR; TCRdb lists only in-frame clones, some missing. V and J calls and clone size are copied from that table; D and trimming were computed from the DNA. The sample lists roughly 220,000 clones, roughly 76% occurring once. Germline V gives CDR1 MNHEY, CDR2 SVGAGI. V lost 5 bases and J lost 4; bases outside the gene matches: 5. This CDR3 has 15 residues. This sample is drawn from a study of blood T cell repertoires in COVID-19. Across the whole study: PBMCs, B-cell-depleted T cells, or T cells provided the cDNA or gDNA that made up the material.

Seattle patients were enrolled during active infection and followed longitudinally. This chain uses TRBV6-5 with TRBJ2-1, with 10 bases matching TRBD2. This TCR was sampled from a woman older than 75 with COVID-19, enrolled during active disease. Sequencing used peripheral blood. This CDR3 reads CASSRTSGTYNEQFF. The DNA for the CDR3 is TGTGCCAGCAGTCGTACTAGCGGGACTTACAATGAGCAGTTCTTC.